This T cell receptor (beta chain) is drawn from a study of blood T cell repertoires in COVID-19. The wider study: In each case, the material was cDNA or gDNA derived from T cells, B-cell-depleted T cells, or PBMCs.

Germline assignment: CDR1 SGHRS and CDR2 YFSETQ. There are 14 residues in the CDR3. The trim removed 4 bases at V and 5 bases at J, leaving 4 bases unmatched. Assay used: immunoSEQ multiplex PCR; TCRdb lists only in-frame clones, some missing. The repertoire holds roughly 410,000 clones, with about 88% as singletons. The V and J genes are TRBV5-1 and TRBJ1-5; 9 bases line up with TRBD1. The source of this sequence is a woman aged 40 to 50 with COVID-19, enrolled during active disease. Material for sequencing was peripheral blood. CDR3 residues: CASSATGGYQPQHF. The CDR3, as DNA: TGCGCCAGCAGCGCCACAGGGGGCTATCAGCCCCAGCATTTT. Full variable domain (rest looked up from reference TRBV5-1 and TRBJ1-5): KAGVTQTPRYLIKTRGQQVTLSCSPISGHRSVSWYQQTPGQGLQFLFEYFSETQRNKGNFPGRFSGRQFSNSRSEMNVSTLELGDSALYLCASSATGGYQPQHFGDGTRLSIL.